This T cell receptor (beta chain) is from a study of CD8+ T cells in alopecia areata. Germline CDR1 reads NSHNY; CDR2 reads SYGAGN. This CDR3 contains 12 residues. RNA was extracted and reverse transcribed into cDNA as the sequencing template. The repertoire was sequenced with immunoSEQ multiplex PCR; TCRdb's copy has only in-frame clones and lacks some. This repertoire holds under 350,000 clones, and none appear only once. This clone was observed many times. Gene names are the mouse ones. The observed sequence ends 4 residues before the CDR3 terminus, with the missing tail filled in from the germline J gene. Separation of pooled cutaneous lymph node cells was by sorting with CD4, CD8alpha, NKG2D, NKG2ACE and other markers.

The chain joins TRBV13-1 to TRBJ1-1; unclear D gene. The sequencing input was CD4+ T cells sorted from a lymph node. The sequence was collected from a C3H/HeJ mouse with alopecia areata. Mouse strain MHC haplotype: H2-k. CDR3 residues: CASSEQRTEVFF. The sequenced part of the CDR3 DNA is TGTGCCAGCAGTGAGCAGAGGACA.